Listed below are T cell receptor beta chains from one sample, sequenced in a study of shared clonotypes between healthy human individuals. Here immunoSEQ multiplex PCR was the method, and the copy in TCRdb shows in-frame clones only, minus some. The sample consists of 1.5 million to 2.5 million clones, less than 95% of them appearing once. The sequenced sample consisted of naive CD8+ T cells sorted from blood. These receptors came from a man aged 18 to 29 in good health. Each CDR3 is given with its conserved first and last residue. The D gene is left open where the match is weak. Clone size is not always given. Where it is, it says once, few, many or a class for expanded clones.

V: TRBV11-2
D: NA
J: TRBJ2-2
size: NA
DNA: TGTGCCAGCAGCTTAGTCGGGTACACCGGGGAGCTGTTTTTT
CDR3: CASSLVGYTGELFF

V: TRBV4-2
D: NA
J: TRBJ1-6
size: NA
DNA: TGTGCCAGCAGCCAAGATCCGGGAGTCGCGTATTCACCCCTCCACTTT
CDR3: CASSQDPGVAYSPLHF

V: TRBV13
D: NA
J: TRBJ2-7
size: NA
DNA: TGTGCCAGCAGCTTAGGGGACACAGCCTACGAGCAGTACTTC
CDR3: CASSLGDTAYEQYF

V: TRBV11-2
D: NA
J: TRBJ2-1
size: NA
DNA: TGTGCCAGCAGCTTACTTACAGATGAGCAGTTCTTC
CDR3: CASSLLTDEQFF

V: TRBV9
D: TRBD1
J: TRBJ1-1
size: NA
DNA: TGTGCCAGCAGCATTCTGACAGGGGGTAACACTGAAGCTTTCTTT
CDR3: CASSILTGGNTEAFF

V: TRBV30
D: TRBD2
J: TRBJ2-1
size: few
DNA: TGTGCCTGGGGGACTAGCGAGCAGTCGAATGAGCAGTTCTTC
CDR3: CAWGTSEQSNEQFF

V: TRBV28
D: NA
J: TRBJ1-2
size: NA
DNA: TGTGCCAGCAGTTCCCCTCAGGGGAACTATGGCTACACCTTC
CDR3: CASSSPQGNYGYTF

V: TRBV9
D: NA
J: TRBJ1-1
size: NA
DNA: TGTGCCAGCAGCGCCCAGGCAGGTCTTAGGACTGAAGCTTTCTTT
CDR3: CASSAQAGLRTEAFF

V: TRBV30
D: NA
J: TRBJ2-7
size: NA
DNA: TGTGCCTTATCCCCGGGGCCGGGCTACGAGCAGTACTTC
CDR3: CALSPGPGYEQYF

V: TRBV27
D: NA
J: TRBJ2-7
size: once
DNA: TGTGCCAGCAGTTTATCCTCCGGGACCATATCCTACGAGCAGTACTTC
CDR3: CASSLSSGTISYEQYF

V: TRBV28
D: NA
J: TRBJ1-6
size: NA
DNA: TGTGCCAGCAGCTCAACCCCCTATAATTCACCCCTCCACTTT
CDR3: CASSSTPYNSPLHF

V: TRBV4-1
D: NA
J: TRBJ1-3
size: NA
DNA: TGCGCCAGCAGCCACCAGACAGGAGACGGAAACACCATATATTTT
CDR3: CASSHQTGDGNTIYF

V: TRBV19
D: NA
J: TRBJ2-1
size: NA
DNA: TGTGCCAGTAGTATAGGGACAGCGCCTTACAATGAGCAGTTCTTC
CDR3: CASSIGTAPYNEQFF

V: TRBV7-9
D: NA
J: TRBJ1-1
size: NA
DNA: TGTGCCAGCAGCCCGCGGACGGCGGAAGCTTTCTTT
CDR3: CASSPRTAEAFF

V: TRBV29-1
D: NA
J: TRBJ1-1
size: NA
DNA: TGCAGCGTTGGGCGAGGGGAGACTGAAGCTTTCTTT
CDR3: CSVGRGETEAFF

V: TRBV7-6
D: TRBD2
J: TRBJ2-7
size: NA
DNA: TGTGCCAGCAGCCCGCTCCAAGGGGGACTAGCGGGCGAGCAGTACTTC
CDR3: CASSPLQGGLAGEQYF

V: TRBV10-2
D: NA
J: TRBJ1-3
size: NA
DNA: TGCGCCAGCAGGGACTCCGGGCCCTCTGGAAACACCATATATTTT
CDR3: CASRDSGPSGNTIYF

V: TRBV9
D: NA
J: TRBJ2-7
size: NA
DNA: TGTGCCAGCAGCGGACAACAGGGCGAGCAGTACTTC
CDR3: CASSGQQGEQYF